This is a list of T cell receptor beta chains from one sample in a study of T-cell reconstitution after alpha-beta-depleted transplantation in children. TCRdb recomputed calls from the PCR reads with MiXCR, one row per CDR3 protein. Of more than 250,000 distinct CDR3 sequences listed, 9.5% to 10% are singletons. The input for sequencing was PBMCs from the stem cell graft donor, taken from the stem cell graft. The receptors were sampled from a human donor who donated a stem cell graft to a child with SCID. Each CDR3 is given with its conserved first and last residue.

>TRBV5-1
CASSLNDRSLIGYTF
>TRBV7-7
CASSLTGGDTGELFF
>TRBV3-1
CASSQDGPDGYTF
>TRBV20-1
CSARGSTNTGELFF
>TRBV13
CASSVLTYEQYF
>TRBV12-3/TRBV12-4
CASTYGSHNSPLHF
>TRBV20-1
CSARRTAYGYTF
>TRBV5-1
CASSFWGDPNTGELFF
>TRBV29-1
CSAIPLAGAYQETQYF
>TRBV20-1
CSARDYRGAGTEAFF
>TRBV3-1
CASSPRDRAETQYF
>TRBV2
CASSENDRAADTQYF
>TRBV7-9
CASQGREDTEAFF
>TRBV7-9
CASSFRQGGGEQYF
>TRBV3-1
CASSLSDRSYGYTF
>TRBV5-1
CASSPGAVGGANVLTF
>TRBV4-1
CASTQLQGAYEQYF
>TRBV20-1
CSARFGAGGRDTQYF
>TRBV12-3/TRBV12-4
CASSEQGSNSPLHF
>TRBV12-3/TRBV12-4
CASSFSGTGDQPQHF
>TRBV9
CASSPGTWETQYF
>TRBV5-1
CASSLDGGDYNEQFF
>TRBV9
CASSAQLRIGDTQYF
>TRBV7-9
CAQGLAGIDEQYF
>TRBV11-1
CASSFPTSGGRITDTQYF
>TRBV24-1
CATSDPSRDIQYF
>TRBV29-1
CSVATGEYQPQHF
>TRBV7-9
CASSLDVGEAFF
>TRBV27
CASSFSKKRGTEAFF
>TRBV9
CASSVGWTNEKLFF
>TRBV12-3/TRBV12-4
CASAEGGEAFF
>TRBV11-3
CASSSGGRGETGELFF
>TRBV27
CASSFYGLGNEQFF
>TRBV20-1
CSALARWGPSYEQYF
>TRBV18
CASSPLEGLPNEKLFF
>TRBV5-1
CASSLSEPGYTF
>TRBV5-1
CASSPLGSANNQPQHF
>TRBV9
CASSPRDRTYEQYF
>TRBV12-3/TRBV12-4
CASSRRAPAVMYF
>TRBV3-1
CASSQVDGGEQYF